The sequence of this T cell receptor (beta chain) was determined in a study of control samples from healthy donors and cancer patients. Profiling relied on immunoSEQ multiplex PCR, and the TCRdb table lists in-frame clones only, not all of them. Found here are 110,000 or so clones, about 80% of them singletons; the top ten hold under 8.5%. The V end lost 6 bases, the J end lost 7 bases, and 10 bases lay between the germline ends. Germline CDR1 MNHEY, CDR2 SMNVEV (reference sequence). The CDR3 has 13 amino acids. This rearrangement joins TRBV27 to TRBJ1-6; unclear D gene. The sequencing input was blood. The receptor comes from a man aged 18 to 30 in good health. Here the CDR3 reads CASSVGWNSPLHF. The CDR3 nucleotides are TGTGCCAGCAGCGTCGGGTGGAATTCACCCCTCCACTTT.